The next 14 T cell receptor beta chains were all read from a single sample in a study of blood T cell repertoires in COVID-19. Clones were read by immunoSEQ multiplex PCR, and TCRdb kept only the in-frame ones, dropping some. The sample includes 200,000 to 300,000 clones, about 80% of them seen just once. Sequencing was performed on PBMCs or T cells enriched from blood (not recorded which). All receptors derive from a woman aged 40 to 55 who had been exposed to COVID-19.

V gene TRBV19 combines with J gene TRBJ2-3; D gene uncertain. CDR1 is LNHDA, CDR2 SQIVND, per germline (reference sequence). The CDR3 spans 14 residues. Trimming took off 9 bases at V and 3 bases at J, with 16 bases between the two ends. CDR3 amino acids: CASAPVSSTDTQYF. Here the CDR3 DNA reads TGTGCCAGCGCTCCGGTAAGCTCTACAGATACGCAGTATTTT. Full variable domain (missing parts from reference TRBV19 and TRBJ2-3): DGGITQSPKYLFRKEGQNVTLSCEQNLNHDAMYWYRQDPGQGLRLIYYSQIVNDFQKGDIAEGYSVSREKKESFPLTVTSAQKNPTAFYLCASAPVSSTDTQYFGPGTRLTVL.

The gene calls are TRBV5-4 and TRBJ1-2; D not resolved. V was clipped by 4 bases and J by 1 base, with 17 bases between them. From germline, CDR1 is SGHNT and CDR2 YYREEE (reference sequence). This CDR3 contains 16 residues. The CDR3 protein is CASSPLGEKHNYGYTF. The DNA for the CDR3 is TGTGCCAGCAGCCCGCTCGGGGAAAAACATAACTATGGCTACACCTTC.

This clone was detected once. The chain links TRBV27 to TRBJ2-7, with 7 bases fitting TRBD2. The CDR3 contains 15 residues. Germline assignment: CDR1 MNHEY and CDR2 SMNVEV (reference sequence). V was pared by 3 bases and J by 0 bases, with 5 bases of the junction left unmatched. CDR3 nucleotide sequence: TGTGCCAGCAGTTTGGGGGAGGGGAGCTCCTACGAGCAGTACTTC. Its translation is CASSLGEGSSYEQYF.

This rearrangement joins TRBV19 to TRBJ1-5; TRBD1 matches at 9 bases. The CDR3 length is 18 residues. From germline, CDR1 is LNHDA and CDR2 SQIVND (reference sequence). The V and J ends lost 7 bases and 1 base, in that order; junction bases with no gene match: 14. The CDR3: CASKTAFKQGASNQPQHF. DNA of the CDR3: TGTGCCAGTAAGACCGCTTTTAAACAGGGGGCGAGCAATCAGCCCCAGCATTTT.

The rearrangement joins TRBV5-1 to TRBJ2-5, with 10 nucleotides matching TRBD1. CDR3 length: 15 amino acids. Germline V CDR1 and CDR2: SGHRS, YFSETQ. With 4 bases clipped from V and 5 bases from J, the junction kept 8 bases outside the gene matches. CDR3 amino acids: CASSVLGTGDETQYF. The CDR3 coding sequence is TGCGCCAGCAGCGTCCTAGGGACAGGGGATGAGACCCAGTACTTC.

Of note for this clone: Compared with germline, one end of the junction differs, possibly owing to a read error. This chain links TRBV7-3 with TRBJ2-1; 8 bases map to TRBD1. The V gene's germline CDR1 is SGHTA and CDR2 FQGTGA. The CDR3 is made up of 13 amino acids. The CDR3 spells CASSLTWGQDTIF. The CDR3 nucleotides read TGTGCCAGCAGCTTAACGTGGGGACAGGACACTATCTTC.

This chain uses TRBV30 with TRBJ1-3; D is possibly TRBD1 (6 bases). CDR3 length equals 15 residues. Germline lookup yields CDR1 GTSNPN and CDR2 SVGIG (reference sequence). The ends were cut back, 0 bases at V and 4 bases at J, with 13 bases in the middle. The DNA of the CDR3 is TGTGCCTGGAGTGTACAGACAGGACGGGGAAACACCATATATTTT. Its translation: CAWSVQTGRGNTIYF.

This sequence joins TRBV10-3 and TRBJ1-5; no clear D gene. V was pared by 10 bases and J by 5 bases, with 15 bases between. The germline V gene has CDR1 ENHRY and CDR2 SYGVKD. The CDR3 length is 13 residues. CDR3 residues: CATRYDSDQPQHF. The DNA for the CDR3 is TGTGCCACAAGATATGACTCCGATCAGCCCCAGCATTTT.

This clone is a singleton in its sample. The chain joins TRBV19 to TRBJ1-1; unclear D gene. Trimming removed 5 bases at V and 2 bases at J, with 9 bases between. The CDR3 contains 13 residues. Germline CDR1 and CDR2: LNHDA and SQIVND (reference sequence). The CDR3 nucleotides read TGTGCCAGTAGTTCATCACTTAACACTGAAGCTTTCTTT. This codes for CASSSSLNTEAFF.

This sequence joins TRBV21-1 and TRBJ2-7; the table assigns TRBD1, which was not confirmed against the DNA. TRBV21-1 is noted as a pseudogene. CDR3 length: 15 amino acids. CDR3 coding DNA: TGTGCCACAAAAAACCGGGACAGGGACAGGTACGAGCAGTACTTC. Translating it yields CATKNRDRDRYEQYF.

The rearrangement links TRBV28 to TRBJ2-7; 7 bases align to TRBD1. With 2 bases clipped from V and 2 bases from J, the junction kept 6 bases outside the gene matches. Germline CDR1 is MDHEN and CDR2 is SYDVKM. This CDR3 has 15 residues. CDR3 sequence reads: CASSLVPGQTYEQYF. CDR3 nucleotide sequence: TGTGCCAGCAGTTTAGTGCCGGGACAGACCTACGAGCAGTACTTC.

V is TRBV5-6 and J is TRBJ2-7; D remains ambiguous. V shed 4 bases and J shed 2 bases, with 13 bases lying between them. CDR3 length: 14 amino acids. Germline V gene data show CDR1 as SGHDT and CDR2 as YYEEEE. The CDR3 DNA is TGTGCCAGCAGCGGTGAGACTCGTCCCTACGAGCAGTACTTC. Encoded protein: CASSGETRPYEQYF. Filled out from reference TRBV5-6 and TRBJ2-7, the complete variable domain reads DAGVTQSPTHLIKTRGQQVTLRCSPKSGHDTVSWYQQALGQGPQFIFQYYEEEERQRGNFPDRFSGHQFPNYSSELNVNALLLGDSALYLCASSGETRPYEQYFGPGTRLTVT.

V usage is TRBV9 and J usage is TRBJ1-1; D gene unclear. The germline CDR1 and CDR2 sequences are SGDLS and YYNGEE. This CDR3 has 15 amino acids. Trimming removed 0 bases from V and 4 bases from J, with 13 bases in between. The CDR3 region is CASSVGWAGGTEAFF. CDR3 DNA sequence: TGTGCCAGCAGCGTAGGTTGGGCAGGAGGCACTGAAGCTTTCTTT.

This chain links TRBV3-1 (or the pseudogene TRBV3-2) with TRBJ1-1; D not resolved. Germline CDR1 reads LGHDT; CDR2 reads YNNKEL (reference sequence). The CDR3 loop spans 15 amino acids. Between the trimmed V and J ends, which lost 0 bases and 0 bases, there was a span of 8 bases. CDR3 residues: CASSQDQNMNTEAFF. CDR3 bases: TGTGCCAGCAGCCAAGATCAGAACATGAACACTGAAGCTTTCTTT.